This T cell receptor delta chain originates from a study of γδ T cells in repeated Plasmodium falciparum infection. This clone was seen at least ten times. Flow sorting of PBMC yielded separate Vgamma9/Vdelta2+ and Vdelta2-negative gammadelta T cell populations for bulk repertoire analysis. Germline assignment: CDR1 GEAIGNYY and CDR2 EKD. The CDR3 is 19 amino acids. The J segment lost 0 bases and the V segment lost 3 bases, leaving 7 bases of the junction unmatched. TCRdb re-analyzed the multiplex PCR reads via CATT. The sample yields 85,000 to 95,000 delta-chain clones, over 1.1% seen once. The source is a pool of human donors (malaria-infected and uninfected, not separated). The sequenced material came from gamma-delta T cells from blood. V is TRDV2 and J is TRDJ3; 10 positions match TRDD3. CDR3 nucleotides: TGTGCCTGTGACTCCGTACTGGGGGATGCCTCCTGGGACACCCGACAGATGTTTTTC. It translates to CACDSVLGDASWDTRQMFF.